This TCR beta chain was captured in a study of blood T cell repertoires in COVID-19. The overall study: Samples came from the United States, Italy and Spain, spanning acute and convalescent COVID-19.

The V gene's germline CDR1 is SGHRS and CDR2 YFSETQ. With V trimmed by 4 bases and J by 2 bases, 5 bases remained unmatched. The CDR3 loop spans 15 amino acids. The authors' processing: The authors estimated nucleated cell counts from reference gene primer amplification. Using immunoSEQ multiplex PCR, the repertoire was profiled, and TCRdb retains in-frame clones only, with some absent. V and J calls and clone size follow that table, whereas D and trimming were derived from the DNA. The table has some 98,000 clones, about four fifths seen once. The sequenced sample was peripheral blood. The chain employs TRBV5-1 and TRBJ2-7; the match to TRBD2 covers 11 bases. The sequence came from a human donor in a cohort sampled during active COVID-19. CDR3 loop: CASSATTSGTYEQYF. The CDR3 region has the DNA TGCGCCAGCAGCGCAACGACTAGCGGGACCTACGAGCAGTACTTC.